The 10 T cell receptor beta chains listed next were all sequenced from one sample in a study of cytomegalovirus exposure and HLA in healthy donors (dated by TCRdb to about 2017). The library was prepared using the immunoSEQ multiplex PCR assay. This is the immuneACCESS table as TCRdb keeps it, with only in-frame sequences that have V and J called. A part of the clones is gone; compared with another copy, unresolved V genes explain less than half, and the rest is unexplained. This sample gives about 190,000 clones in total; around 84% of them show up just once. The ten largest account for 6% to 9% of the sample. Sequenced: PBMCs. Receptors originate from a man between 18 and 35 years old in good health and CMV-seropositive.

This chain uses TRBV18 with TRBJ1-5, with a tentative D call TRBD1 (5 bases). V lost 6 bases and J lost 0, with 9 bases in between. The germline CDR1 and CDR2 sequences are KGHSH and LQKENI. There are 14 residues in the CDR3. The CDR3 region is CASSPGDSNQPQHF. CDR3 bases: TGTGCCAGCTCCCCGGGGGATAGCAATCAGCCCCAGCATTTT.

V gene TRBV7-6 combines with J gene TRBJ2-3, with TRBD2 matching over 14 bases. This CDR3 is built from 17 residues. V lost 1 base and J lost 1; bases outside the gene matches: 1. Germline CDR1 SGHVS, CDR2 FNYEAQ. The DNA of the CDR3 is TGTGCCAGCAGCTTAGTGGGACTAGCGGGAGGCACAGATACGCAGTATTTT. It translates to CASSLVGLAGGTDTQYF.

V is TRBV28 and J is TRBJ2-1; TRBD2 is a possible D gene (6 bases). Trimming left V 10 bases short and J 9 bases short, with 19 bases between. Germline V gene data show CDR1 as MDHEN and CDR2 as SYDVKM. CDR3 length: 13 residues. In nucleotides, the CDR3 is TGTGCCACCGATGGGACTTACTCCCTTGAGCAGTTCTTC. Its protein product is CATDGTYSLEQFF.

This chain joins TRBV10-1 and TRBJ2-3; 12 bases fit TRBD2. Germline-derived CDR1 and CDR2 are WNHNN and SYGVQD (reference sequence). V shed 6 bases and J 4 bases; nucleotides not matched to a gene: 11. The CDR3 is made up of 17 amino acids. DNA of the CDR3: TGCGCCAGCAGCCCCGGGACTAGCGGGTGTAGGGCAGATACGCAGTATTTT. Residues: CASSPGTSGCRADTQYF.

This rearrangement joins TRBV4-3 to TRBJ2-7; 10 nucleotides line up with TRBD2. This CDR3 has 18 residues. With V trimmed by 4 bases and J by 0 bases, 12 bases remained unmatched. Germline lookup yields CDR1 LGHNA and CDR2 YSLEER. CDR3 protein: CASSRGRNLAGDSYEQYF. The CDR3 nucleotides read TGCGCCAGCAGCCGAGGAAGAAATCTAGCGGGAGACTCCTACGAGCAGTACTTC.

This clone occurred once. V gene TRBV9 combines with J gene TRBJ2-2; D is possibly TRBD1 (5 bases). The germline V and J ends were trimmed by 6 bases and 1 base, with 13 bases remaining between them. This CDR3 region has 15 residues. CDR1 is SGDLS, CDR2 YYNGEE, per germline. CDR3 coding DNA: TGTGCCAGCACCCCCGGACATCGGAACACCGGGGAGCTGTTTTTT. Its protein is CASTPGHRNTGELFF.

This rearrangement joins TRBV18 to TRBJ2-7, with D possibly matching TRBD2 (5 bases). The length of the CDR3 is 14 residues. The V and J ends lost 10 bases and 0 bases respectively, with 16 bases between them. The germline V gene has CDR1 KGHSH and CDR2 LQKENI. CDR3 protein: CATSREVDSYEQYF. The CDR3 nucleotides read TGTGCCACCTCTCGGGAAGTAGACTCCTACGAGCAGTACTTC.

The chain joins TRBV28 to TRBJ1-5; TRBD1 matches at 8 bases. Germline CDR1 and CDR2: MDHEN and SYDVKM. The CDR3 covers 15 residues. V dropped 8 bases and J dropped 5; count of bases not matched to a gene: 11. The CDR3 protein is CASSGQVGHYQPQHF. CDR3 in DNA: TGTGCCAGCTCGGGACAGGTCGGGCACTATCAGCCCCAGCATTTT.

The chain combines TRBV27 with TRBJ2-7; TRBD1 aligns across 8 bases. With V trimmed by 5 bases and J by 6 bases, 6 bases remained unmatched. The CDR3 spans 13 residues. CDR1 is MNHEY and CDR2 is SMNVEV in the germline V gene (reference sequence). This chain's CDR3 is CASSSRDRPEQYF. The CDR3, as DNA: TGTGCCAGCAGTAGCCGGGACAGGCCCGAGCAGTACTTC.

J is TRBJ2-3 and V is TRBV11-2, with D possibly matching TRBD1 (6 bases). Per the germline V gene, CDR1 is SGHAT and CDR2 is FQNNGV. Trimming removed 5 bases at V and 2 bases at J, with 14 bases between. The CDR3 runs 15 residues. This chain's CDR3 is CASSHPGQPTDTQYF. In nucleotides, the CDR3 is TGTGCCAGCAGCCATCCGGGACAACCCACAGATACGCAGTATTTT.